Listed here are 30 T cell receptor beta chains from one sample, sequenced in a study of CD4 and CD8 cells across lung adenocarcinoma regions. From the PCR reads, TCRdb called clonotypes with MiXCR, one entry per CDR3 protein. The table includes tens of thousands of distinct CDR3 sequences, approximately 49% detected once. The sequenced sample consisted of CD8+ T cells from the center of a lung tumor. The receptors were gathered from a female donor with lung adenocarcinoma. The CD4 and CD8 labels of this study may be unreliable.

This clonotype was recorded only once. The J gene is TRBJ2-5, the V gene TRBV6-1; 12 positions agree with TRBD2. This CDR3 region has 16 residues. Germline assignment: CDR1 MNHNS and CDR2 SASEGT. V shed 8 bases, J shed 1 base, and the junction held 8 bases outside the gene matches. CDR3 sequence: CASEGLAGRGQETQYF. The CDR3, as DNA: TGTGCCAGCGAGGGACTAGCGGGCAGGGGCCAAGAGACCCAGTACTTC.

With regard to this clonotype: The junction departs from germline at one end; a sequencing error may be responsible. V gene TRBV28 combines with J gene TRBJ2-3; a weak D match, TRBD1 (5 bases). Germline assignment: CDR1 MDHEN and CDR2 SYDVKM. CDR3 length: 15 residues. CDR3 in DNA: TGTTGCAGCAGCTTGGGGCTGAGAGCCACAGATACTCAGTATTTT. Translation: CCSSLGLRATDTQYF.

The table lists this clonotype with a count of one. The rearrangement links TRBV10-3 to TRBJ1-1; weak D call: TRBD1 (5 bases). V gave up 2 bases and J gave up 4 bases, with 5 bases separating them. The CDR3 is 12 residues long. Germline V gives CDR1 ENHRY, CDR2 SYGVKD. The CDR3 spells CAISETGTEAFF. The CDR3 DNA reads TGTGCCATCAGTGAGACAGGCACTGAAGCTTTCTTT.

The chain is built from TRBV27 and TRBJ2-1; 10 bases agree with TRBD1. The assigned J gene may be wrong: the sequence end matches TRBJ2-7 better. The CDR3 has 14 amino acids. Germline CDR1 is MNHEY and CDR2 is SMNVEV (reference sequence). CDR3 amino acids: CASTSRQGALEQYF. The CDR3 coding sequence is TGTGCCAGCACCTCACGACAGGGGGCACTCGAGCAGTACTTC.

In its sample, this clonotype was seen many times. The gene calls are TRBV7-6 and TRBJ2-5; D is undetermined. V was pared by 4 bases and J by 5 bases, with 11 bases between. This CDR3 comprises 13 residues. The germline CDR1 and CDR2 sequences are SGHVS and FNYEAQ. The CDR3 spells CASSWGLAETQYF. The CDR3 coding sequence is TGTGCCAGCAGCTGGGGTCTTGCGGAGACCCAGTACTTC.

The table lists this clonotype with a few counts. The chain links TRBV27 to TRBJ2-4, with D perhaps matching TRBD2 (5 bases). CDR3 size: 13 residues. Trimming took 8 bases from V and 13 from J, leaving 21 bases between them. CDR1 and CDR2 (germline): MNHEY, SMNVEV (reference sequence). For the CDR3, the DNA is TGTGCCAGCGGAGGCTTTGTAGAAAAGATCCAGTACTTC. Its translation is CASGGFVEKIQYF.

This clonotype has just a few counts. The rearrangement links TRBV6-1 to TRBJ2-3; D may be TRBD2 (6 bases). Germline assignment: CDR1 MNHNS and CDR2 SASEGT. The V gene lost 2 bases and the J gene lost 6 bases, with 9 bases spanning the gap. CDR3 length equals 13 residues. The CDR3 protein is CASSELAADTQYF. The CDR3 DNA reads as TGTGCCAGCAGTGAATTAGCGGCGGATACGCAGTATTTT.

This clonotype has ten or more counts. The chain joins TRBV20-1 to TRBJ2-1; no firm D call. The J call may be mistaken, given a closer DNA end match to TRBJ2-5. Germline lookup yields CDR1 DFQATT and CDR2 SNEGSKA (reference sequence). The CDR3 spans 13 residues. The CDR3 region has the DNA TGCAGTGCTGGATCACGGGTCTTGGAGACCCAGTACTTC. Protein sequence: CSAGSRVLETQYF.

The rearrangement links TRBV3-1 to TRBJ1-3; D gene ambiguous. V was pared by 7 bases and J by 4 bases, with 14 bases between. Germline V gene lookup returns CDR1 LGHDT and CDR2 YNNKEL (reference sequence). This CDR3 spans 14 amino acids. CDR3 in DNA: TGTGCCAGCACCCCCCCGGGGAGAGGAAACACCATATATTTT. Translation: CASTPPGRGNTIYF.

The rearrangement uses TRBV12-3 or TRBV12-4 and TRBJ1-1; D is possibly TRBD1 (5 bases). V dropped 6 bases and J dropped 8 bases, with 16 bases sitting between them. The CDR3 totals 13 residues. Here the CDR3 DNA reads TGTGCCAGCAGCCCTTCGGGGGGGAGGGAAGCTTTCTTT. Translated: CASSPSGGREAFF.

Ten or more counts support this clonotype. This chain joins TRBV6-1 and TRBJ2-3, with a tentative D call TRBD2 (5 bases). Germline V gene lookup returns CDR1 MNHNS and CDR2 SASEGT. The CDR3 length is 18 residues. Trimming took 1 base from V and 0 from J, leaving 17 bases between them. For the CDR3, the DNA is TGTGCCAGCAGTGAAGTTTGGGTGCGAGCGGCTAGCACAGATACGCAGTATTTT. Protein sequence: CASSEVWVRAASTDTQYF.

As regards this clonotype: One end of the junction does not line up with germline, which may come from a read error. CDR3 DNA sequence: TGCGCCAGCAAGGGGCGGCAAGACCCAGACATGCAGTATTTC. Protein: CASKGRQDPDMQYF. This chain connects TRBV10-1 to TRBJ2-3, with D possibly matching TRBD1 (5 bases). The CDR3 sequence is 14 residues long. Germline V gene data show CDR1 as WNHNN and CDR2 as SYGVQD (reference sequence).

In nucleotides, the CDR3 is TGTGCCAGCAGTGAAAGCAACTACGAGCAGTACTTC. This gives the protein CASSESNYEQYF. The chain joins TRBV6-1 to TRBJ2-5, with unresolved D. Near its end, the DNA agrees better with TRBJ2-7, so the J call may be wrong. Germline V gene lookup returns CDR1 MNHNS and CDR2 SASEGT. This CDR3 contains 12 residues.

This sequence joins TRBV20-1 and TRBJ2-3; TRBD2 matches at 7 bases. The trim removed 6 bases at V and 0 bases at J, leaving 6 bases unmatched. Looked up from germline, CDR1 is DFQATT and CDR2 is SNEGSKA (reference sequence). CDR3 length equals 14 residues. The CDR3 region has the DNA TGCAGTGCGCCCACTAGCGTAAGCACAGATACGCAGTATTTT. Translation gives CSAPTSVSTDTQYF.

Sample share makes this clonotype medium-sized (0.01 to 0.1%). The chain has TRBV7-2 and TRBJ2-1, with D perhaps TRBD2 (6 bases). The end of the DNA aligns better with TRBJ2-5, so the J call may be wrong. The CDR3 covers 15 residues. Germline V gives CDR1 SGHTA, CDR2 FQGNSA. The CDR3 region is CASSLASVAVRAQYF. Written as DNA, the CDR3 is TGTGCCAGCAGCTTAGCGTCGGTAGCGGTTAGGGCCCAGTACTTC.

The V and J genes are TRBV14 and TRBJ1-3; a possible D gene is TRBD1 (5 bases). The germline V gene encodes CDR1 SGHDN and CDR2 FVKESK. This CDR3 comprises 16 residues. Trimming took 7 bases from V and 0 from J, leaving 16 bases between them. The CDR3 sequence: CASIPRSGASGNTIYF. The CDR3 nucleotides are TGTGCCAGCATCCCCAGGAGTGGGGCCTCTGGAAACACCATATATTTT.

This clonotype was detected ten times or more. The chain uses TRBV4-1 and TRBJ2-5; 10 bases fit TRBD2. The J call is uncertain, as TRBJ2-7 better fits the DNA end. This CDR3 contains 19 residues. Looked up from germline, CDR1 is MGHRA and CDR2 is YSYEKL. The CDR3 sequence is CASSQELGLVAGGRYEQYF. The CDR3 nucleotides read TGCGCCAGCAGCCAAGAATTGGGATTGGTAGCGGGAGGTCGATACGAGCAGTACTTC.

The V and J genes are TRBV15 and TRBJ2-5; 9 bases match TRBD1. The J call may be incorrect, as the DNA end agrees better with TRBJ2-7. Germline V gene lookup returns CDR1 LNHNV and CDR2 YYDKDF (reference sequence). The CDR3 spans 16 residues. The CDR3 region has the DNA TGTGCCACCAGCAGAGCCGGGACAGGGAATTTCTACGAGCAGTACTTC. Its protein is CATSRAGTGNFYEQYF.

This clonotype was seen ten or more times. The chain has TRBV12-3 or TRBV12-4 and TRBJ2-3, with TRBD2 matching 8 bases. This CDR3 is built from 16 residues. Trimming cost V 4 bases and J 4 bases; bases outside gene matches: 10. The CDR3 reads CASSWGIAGRSDTQYF. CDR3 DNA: TGTGCCAGCAGTTGGGGAATAGCGGGAAGGTCAGATACGCAGTATTTT.

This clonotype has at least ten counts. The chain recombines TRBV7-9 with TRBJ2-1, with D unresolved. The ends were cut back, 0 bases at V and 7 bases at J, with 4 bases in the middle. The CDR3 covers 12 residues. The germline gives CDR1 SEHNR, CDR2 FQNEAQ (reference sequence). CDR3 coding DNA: TGTGCCAGCAGCTTAGCGAGTAATGAGCAGTTCTTC. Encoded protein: CASSLASNEQFF.

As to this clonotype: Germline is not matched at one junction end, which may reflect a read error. CDR3 sequence: CGRSAGLGGKDIQYF. The CDR3 DNA reads TGTGGCCGCAGTGCGGGGCTGGGAGGCAAAGACATTCAGTATTTC. The chain couples TRBV6-1 to TRBJ2-4; TRBD2 might be the D (6 bases). Germline CDR1 reads MNHNS; CDR2 reads SASEGT. The CDR3 has 15 residues.

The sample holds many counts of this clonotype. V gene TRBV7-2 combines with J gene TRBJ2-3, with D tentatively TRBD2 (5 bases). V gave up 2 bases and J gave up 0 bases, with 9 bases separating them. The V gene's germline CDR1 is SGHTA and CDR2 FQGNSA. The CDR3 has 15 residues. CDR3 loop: CASSLFGLSTDTQYF. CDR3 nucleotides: TGTGCCAGCAGCTTATTTGGACTCAGCACAGATACGCAGTATTTT.

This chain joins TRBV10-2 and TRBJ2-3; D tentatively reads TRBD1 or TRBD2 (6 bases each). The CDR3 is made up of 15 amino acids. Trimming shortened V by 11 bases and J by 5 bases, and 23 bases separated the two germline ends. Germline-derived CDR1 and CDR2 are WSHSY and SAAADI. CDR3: CAGVLGGSGKDTQYF. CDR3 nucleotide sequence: TGCGCCGGGGTGCTAGGGGGGAGTGGCAAAGATACGCAGTATTTT.

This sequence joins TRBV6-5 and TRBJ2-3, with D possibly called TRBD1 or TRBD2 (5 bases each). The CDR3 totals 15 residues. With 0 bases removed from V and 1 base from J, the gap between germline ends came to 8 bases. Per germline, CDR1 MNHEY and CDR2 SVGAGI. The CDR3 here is CASSYSGTGTDTQYF. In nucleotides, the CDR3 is TGTGCCAGCAGTTACTCGGGGACGGGCACAGATACGCAGTATTTT.

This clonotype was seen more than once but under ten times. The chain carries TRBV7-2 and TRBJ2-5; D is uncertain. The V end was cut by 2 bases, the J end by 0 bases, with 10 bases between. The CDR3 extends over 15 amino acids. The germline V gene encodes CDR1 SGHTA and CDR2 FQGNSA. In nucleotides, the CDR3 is TGTGCCAGCAGCTTAATATCAGGAAACCAAGAGACCCAGTACTTC. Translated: CASSLISGNQETQYF. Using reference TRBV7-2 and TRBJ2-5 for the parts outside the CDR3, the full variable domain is GAGVSQSPSNKVTEKGKDVELRCDPISGHTALYWYRQSLGQGLEFLIYFQGNSAPDKSGLPSDRFSAERTGGSVSTLTIQRTQQEDSAVYLCASSLISGNQETQYFGPGTRLLVL.

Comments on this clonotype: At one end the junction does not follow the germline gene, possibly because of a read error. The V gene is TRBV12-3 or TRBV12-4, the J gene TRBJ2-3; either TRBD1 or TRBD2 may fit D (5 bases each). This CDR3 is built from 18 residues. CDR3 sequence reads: CASSAPGTGLRAKNTQYF. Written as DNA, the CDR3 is TGTGCCAGCAGTGCCCCCGGGACGGGGCTTCGAGCCAAAAACACGCAGTACTTT.

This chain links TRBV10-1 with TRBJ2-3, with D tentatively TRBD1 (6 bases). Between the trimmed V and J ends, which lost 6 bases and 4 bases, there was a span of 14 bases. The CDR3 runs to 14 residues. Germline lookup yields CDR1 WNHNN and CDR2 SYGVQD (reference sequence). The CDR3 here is CASRGLGAADTQYF. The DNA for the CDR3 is TGCGCCAGCAGGGGGCTGGGGGCTGCAGATACGCAGTATTTT.

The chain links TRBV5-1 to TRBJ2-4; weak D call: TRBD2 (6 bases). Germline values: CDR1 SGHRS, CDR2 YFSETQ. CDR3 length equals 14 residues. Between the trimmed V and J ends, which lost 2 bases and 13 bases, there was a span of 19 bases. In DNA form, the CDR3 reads TGCGCCAGCAGCTTTACGAACTGGCCGGGGGTGCAGTACTTC. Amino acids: CASSFTNWPGVQYF.

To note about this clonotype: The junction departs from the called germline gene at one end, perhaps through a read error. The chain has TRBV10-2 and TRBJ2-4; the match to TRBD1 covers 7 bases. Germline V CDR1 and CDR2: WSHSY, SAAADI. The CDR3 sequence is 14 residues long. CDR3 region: CGIRGLGGEDTQYF. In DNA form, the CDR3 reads TGTGGCATCAGGGGCCTAGGGGGCGAAGACACTCAGTACTTC.

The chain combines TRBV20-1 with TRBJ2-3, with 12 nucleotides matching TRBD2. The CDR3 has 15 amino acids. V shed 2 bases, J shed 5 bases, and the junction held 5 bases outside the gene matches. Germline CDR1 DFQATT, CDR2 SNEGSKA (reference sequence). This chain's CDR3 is CSARRLAGGGDTQYF. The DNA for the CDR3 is TGCAGTGCTAGACGGCTAGCGGGAGGGGGAGATACGCAGTATTTT.